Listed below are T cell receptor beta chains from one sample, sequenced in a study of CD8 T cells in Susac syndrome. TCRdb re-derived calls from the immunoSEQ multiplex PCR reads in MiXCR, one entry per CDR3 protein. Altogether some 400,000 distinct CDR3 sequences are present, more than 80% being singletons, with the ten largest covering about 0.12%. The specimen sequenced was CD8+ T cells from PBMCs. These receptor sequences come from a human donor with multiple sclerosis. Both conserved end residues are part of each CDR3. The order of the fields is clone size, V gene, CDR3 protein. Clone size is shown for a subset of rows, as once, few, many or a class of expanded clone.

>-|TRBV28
CASSSGTGGLEQYF
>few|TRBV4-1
CASSQGSPSTDNQPQHF
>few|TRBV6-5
CASSYRLIPRMNTEAFF
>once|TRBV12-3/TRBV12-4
CASSLGTGATDTQYF
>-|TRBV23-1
CASSEEQFF
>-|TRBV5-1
CASSSTVAGGPADTQYF
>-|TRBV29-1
CSVIPISTASLAKNIQYF
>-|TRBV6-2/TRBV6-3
CASSYRLRDSDGYTF
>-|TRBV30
CAWSFSGGGSEQFF
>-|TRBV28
CASSLWRETADTQYF
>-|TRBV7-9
CASSQLTDTQYF
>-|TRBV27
CASLPNTGGVPADTQYF
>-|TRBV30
CAWTRGQGHQPQHF
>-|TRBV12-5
CASAIGGFEQYF
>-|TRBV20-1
CSANVGQQNTEAFF
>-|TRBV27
CASAEVGLNEQFF
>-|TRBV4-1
CASSRNRGTGELFF
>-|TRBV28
CATCSGTETLNYNEQFF
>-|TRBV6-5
CASSYQTGLMEQFF
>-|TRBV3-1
CASSPSTGFYEQYF
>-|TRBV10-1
CASSESGPNTGELFF
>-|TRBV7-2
CASSLDFLGGRTYNSPLHF
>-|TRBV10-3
CAISISDRFYEQYF
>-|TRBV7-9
CASSLGLAVFGDEQFF
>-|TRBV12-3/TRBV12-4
CASSMAARDTQYF
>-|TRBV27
CASSLFTGDEQYF
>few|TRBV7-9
CASSLAQGRRGEYEQYF
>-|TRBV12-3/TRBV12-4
CASRPRDSGYEQYF
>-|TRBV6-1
CASSEVDSISGANVLTF
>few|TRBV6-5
CASSYSTEPTGELFF
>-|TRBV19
CASSLLSPGGTEAFF
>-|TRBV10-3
CATASHGGAGNSPLHF
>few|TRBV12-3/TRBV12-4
CASSSSGPATQYF
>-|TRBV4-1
CASSHTREAGNTIYF
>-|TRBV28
CASTPLKASGYQETQYF
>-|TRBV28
CASSLRPNGETQYF
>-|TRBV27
CASSAAGLGYEQYF
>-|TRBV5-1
CASSLGTAAADTQYF
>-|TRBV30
CAWSGESNQPQHF
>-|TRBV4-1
CASSRGLPLGYTEAFF
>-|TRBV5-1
CASSVTMVTLSYEQYF
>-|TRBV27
CASSLGRNTGELFF
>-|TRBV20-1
CSARGDTEGRDTQYF
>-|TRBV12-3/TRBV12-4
CASSFQLAGGDTQYF
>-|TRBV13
CASSWILGNTEAFF
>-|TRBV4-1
CASSQVGGQSGANYGYTF
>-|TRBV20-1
CSARDPTSGYFYEQYF
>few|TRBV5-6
CASTSAAGPGANVLTF
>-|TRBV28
CASRFSGQREAFF
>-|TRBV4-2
CASSQERQGAYEQYF
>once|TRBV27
CASSFGPQHREKLFF
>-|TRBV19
CAIRRGSNTEAFF
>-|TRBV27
CASSPLGQLDTQYF
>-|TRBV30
CAWSMVGYEAFF
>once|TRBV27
CASSSSLNFYGYTF
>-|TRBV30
CAWSDGRWGELFF